One sample yielded the 24 T cell receptor beta chains listed below, sequenced in a study of control samples from healthy donors and cancer patients. Clones were sequenced by immunoSEQ multiplex PCR, and TCRdb holds only the in-frame ones, with some missing. The data hold tens of thousands of clones, with 91% observed a single time. Sequencing used blood. All receptors come from a man aged 50 or older in good health.

The rearrangement joins TRBV5-4 to TRBJ2-5; 8 positions match TRBD1. In germline, CDR1 is SGHNT, CDR2 YYREEE (reference sequence). The junction had 3 bases not matched to a gene; V was cut back by 0 bases and J by 5 bases. The CDR3 spans 14 residues. CDR3 region: CASSLGTGRETQYF. The CDR3 DNA sequence: TGTGCCAGCAGCTTGGGGACAGGGAGGGAGACCCAGTACTTC. The full variable domain, with the rest looked up from reference TRBV5-4 and TRBJ2-5, is ETGVTQSPTHLIKTRGQQVTLRCSSQSGHNTVSWYQQALGQGPQFIFQYYREEENGRGNFPPRFSGLQFPNYSSELNVNALELDDSALYLCASSLGTGRETQYFGPGTRLLVL.

The J gene is TRBJ1-1, the V gene TRBV3-1 (or the pseudogene TRBV3-2); a weak D match, TRBD1 (6 bases). V was trimmed by 5 bases and J by 5 bases, leaving 9 bases between them. The germline CDR1 and CDR2 sequences are LGHDT and YNNKEL (reference sequence). The CDR3 contains 12 residues. CDR3 in DNA: TGTGCCAGCAGCAGGACAGCAACTGAAGCTTTCTTT. Translated: CASSRTATEAFF.

The chain couples TRBV11-2 to TRBJ2-5, with D maybe TRBD1 (7 bases). V was trimmed by 8 bases and J by 5 bases, leaving 12 bases between them. The CDR3 runs 12 residues. CDR1 SGHAT and CDR2 FQNNGV come from the germline V gene. DNA for the CDR3: TGTGCCAGCGGAGGGGGCTCGGAGACCCAGTACTTC. It translates to CASGGGSETQYF.

This clone occurred a few times. CDR3 DNA: TGTGCCATCAGTGGTGGGGGGGGAACCTATAATTCACCCCTCCACTTT. Translating it yields CAISGGGGTYNSPLHF. The chain couples TRBV10-3 to TRBJ1-6; tentatively, D is TRBD1 (5 bases). Trimming pared 4 bases from V and 2 bases from J, leaving 12 bases between. This CDR3 contains 16 residues. Germline-derived CDR1 and CDR2 are ENHRY and SYGVKD.

The V and J genes are TRBV10-3 and TRBJ2-1; a weak D match, TRBD2 (6 bases). Germline-derived CDR1 and CDR2 are ENHRY and SYGVKD. The CDR3 loop spans 14 amino acids. The V end lost 3 bases, the J end lost 4 bases, and 10 bases lay between the germline ends. The chain's CDR3 is CAISDVAEYNEQFF. DNA for the CDR3: TGTGCCATCAGTGATGTAGCGGAGTACAATGAGCAGTTCTTC.

CDR3: CAISDRQGNTEAFF. The CDR3 coding sequence is TGTGCCATCAGTGACCGACAGGGGAACACTGAAGCTTTCTTT. V and J are TRBV10-3 and TRBJ1-1; 7 bases map to TRBD1. Germline-derived CDR1 and CDR2 are ENHRY and SYGVKD. The J segment lost 1 base and the V segment lost 3 bases, leaving 2 bases of the junction unmatched. The length of the CDR3 is 14 residues.

The V call is TRBV27, the J call TRBJ2-3; a possible D gene is TRBD1 (6 bases). Germline V CDR1 and CDR2: MNHEY, SMNVEV (reference sequence). V lost 6 bases, J lost 0 bases, and 10 bases lay in between. CDR3 size: 14 residues. The CDR3 DNA reads as TGTGCCAGCAGAAGGACAGCCAGCACAGATACGCAGTATTTT. Protein: CASRRTASTDTQYF.

This clone was seen more than once but under ten times. The chain uses TRBV19 and TRBJ1-2; the D gene is possibly TRBD1 (6 bases). This CDR3 is built from 14 residues. Germline CDR1 is LNHDA and CDR2 is SQIVND (reference sequence). Trimming pared 3 bases from V and 0 bases from J, leaving 8 bases between. As DNA, the CDR3 is TGTGCCAGTAGTATGGGACAATCTAACTATGGCTACACCTTC. This codes for CASSMGQSNYGYTF.

This clone ranks as medium-sized (0.01 to 0.1%). The rearrangement joins TRBV24-1 to TRBJ2-2; no firm D call. V lost 2 bases and J lost 4, with 13 bases in between. This CDR3 comprises 16 residues. Germline CDR1 KGHDR, CDR2 SFDVKD. The CDR3 DNA sequence: TGTGCCACCAGTGATTCGGACCCCACGGTCACCGGGGAGCTGTTTTTT. It yields the protein CATSDSDPTVTGELFF.

This clone has only one observation. J is TRBJ1-3 and V is TRBV27; D is uncertain. V was trimmed by 3 bases and J by 4 bases, leaving 19 bases between them. The CDR3 extends over 17 amino acids. The V gene's germline CDR1 is MNHEY and CDR2 SMNVEV (reference sequence). CDR3 nucleotide sequence: TGTGCCAGCAGTTTTGAGTTGTTTGGGGTGAGAGGAAACACCATATATTTT. Its translation is CASSFELFGVRGNTIYF.

The rearrangement links TRBV7-9 to TRBJ1-4; 10 nucleotides match TRBD1. This CDR3 spans 14 amino acids. Unmatched junction bases numbered 3, after V lost 5 bases and J lost 6 bases. Germline V CDR1 and CDR2: SEHNR, FQNEAQ (reference sequence). CDR3 sequence (DNA): TGTGCCAGCAGCCTCGGGACAGGGGATGAAAAACTGTTTTTT. Protein sequence: CASSLGTGDEKLFF.

The chain combines TRBV7-2 with TRBJ2-3, with 7 bases fitting TRBD2. V lost 4 bases to trimming and J lost 1 base; unmatched junction nucleotides: 2. Per the germline V gene, CDR1 is SGHTA and CDR2 is FQGNSA. CDR3 size: 14 residues. The CDR3: CASSSGGGTDTQYF. The DNA for the CDR3 is TGTGCCAGCAGCTCTGGGGGGGGCACAGATACGCAGTATTTT.

The chain has TRBV24-1 and TRBJ1-2, with D possibly matching TRBD1 (5 bases). The germline V gene encodes CDR1 KGHDR and CDR2 SFDVKD. The CDR3 contains 17 residues. V was pared by 4 bases and J by 5 bases, with 22 bases between. The CDR3 protein is CATSDPRGDYPQYGYTF. CDR3 nucleotides: TGTGCCACCAGTGACCCCCGAGGGGACTACCCCCAATATGGCTACACCTTC.

This rearrangement joins TRBV7-2 to TRBJ1-1; TRBD1 aligns across 8 bases. Trimming at V came to 3 bases and at J to 3 bases, leaving 6 bases not matched to a gene. CDR1 is SGHTA and CDR2 is FQGNSA in the germline V gene. CDR3 size: 15 residues. The CDR3 region has the DNA TGTGCCAGCAGCTTCGACAGGGGAAGTTACACTGAAGCTTTCTTT. This codes for CASSFDRGSYTEAFF.

This chain links TRBV7-9 with TRBJ1-5; D ambiguous. This CDR3 comprises 17 residues. The germline gives CDR1 SEHNR, CDR2 FQNEAQ (reference sequence). Trimming removed 1 base at V and 3 bases at J, with 16 bases between. The CDR3 loop is CASSLGLSEGSNQPQHF. The CDR3 DNA sequence: TGTGCCAGCAGCTTAGGTTTATCGGAGGGATCCAATCAGCCCCAGCATTTT.

V usage is TRBV4-3 and J usage is TRBJ1-6; D is unresolved. This CDR3 comprises 14 residues. V lost 1 base to trimming and J lost 9 bases, with 10 bases between them. Germline CDR1 reads LGHNA; CDR2 reads YSLEER. For the CDR3, the DNA is TGCGCCAGCAGCCAAGTTGGTCTGGGTTCACCCCTCCACTTT. Protein: CASSQVGLGSPLHF.

This sequence joins TRBV18 and TRBJ1-2; D might be TRBD1 (5 bases). There are 15 residues in the CDR3. V lost 3 bases and J 4 bases, leaving 15 bases between the germline ends. Germline CDR1 is KGHSH and CDR2 is LQKENI. The CDR3 reads CASSPYRTPPYGYTF. The DNA for the CDR3 is TGTGCCAGCTCACCGTACAGGACCCCTCCCTATGGCTACACCTTC. Based on the CDR3 plus reference TRBV18 and TRBJ1-2, the full variable domain is NAGVMQNPRHLVRRRGQEARLRCSPMKGHSHVYWYRQLPEEGLKFMVYLQKENIIDESGMPKERFSAEFPKEGPSILRIQQVVRGDSAAYFCASSPYRTPPYGYTFGSGTRLTVV.

Only a few counts were recorded for this clone. The chain employs TRBV19 and TRBJ1-1, with a possible D match to TRBD1 (6 bases). Germline CDR1 reads LNHDA; CDR2 reads SQIVND (reference sequence). Trimming cost V 1 base and J 8 bases, with 11 bases left between them. The CDR3 is made up of 13 amino acids. The CDR3 spells CASSIAGGGEAFF. In DNA, the CDR3 is TGTGCCAGTAGTATAGCGGGGGGCGGAGAAGCTTTCTTT.

The chain couples TRBV9 to TRBJ2-2; D may correspond to TRBD1 or TRBD2 (5 bases each). This CDR3 comprises 15 residues. Trimming shortened V by 4 bases and J by 5 bases, and 15 bases separated the two germline ends. Germline V gene lookup returns CDR1 SGDLS and CDR2 YYNGEE. The CDR3 DNA sequence: TGTGCCAGCAGCTGGGGCGGAGGTCTAACCGGGGAGCTGTTTTTT. Its translation is CASSWGGGLTGELFF.

CDR3 protein: CASSSRDSQEKLFF. The CDR3 nucleotides read TGTGCCAGCAGTTCAAGGGACAGTCAGGAAAAACTGTTTTTT. J is TRBJ1-4 and V is TRBV6-5; 7 nucleotides agree with TRBD1. This CDR3 comprises 14 residues. Germline trimming cut 4 bases from V and 8 bases from J; bases unmatched to any gene: 7. Per the germline V gene, CDR1 is MNHEY and CDR2 is SVGAGI.

This chain joins TRBV18 and TRBJ1-1; D remains unclear. Looked up from germline, CDR1 is KGHSH and CDR2 is LQKENI. This CDR3 spans 15 amino acids. Between the trimmed V and J ends, which lost 3 bases and 1 base, there was a span of 12 bases. In DNA, the CDR3 is TGTGCCAGCTCACCCGCAGGCCCGGGGAACACTGAAGCTTTCTTT. As protein: CASSPAGPGNTEAFF.

The chain employs TRBV12-5 and TRBJ1-4; D might be TRBD1 (5 bases). CDR1 is LGHNT and CDR2 is FRNRAP in the germline V gene. This CDR3 is built from 14 residues. The V end lost 9 bases, the J end lost 3 bases, and 14 bases lay between the germline ends. The CDR3 loop reads CASCQRGANEKLFF. CDR3 DNA sequence: TGTGCTAGCTGTCAACGGGGGGCTAATGAAAAACTGTTTTTT.

This chain's CDR3 is CASTSNQPGQINQPQHF. The CDR3 nucleotides read TGTGCCAGCACCTCCAACCAACCGGGACAGATTAATCAGCCCCAGCATTTT. The gene calls are TRBV7-9 and TRBJ1-5, with TRBD1 matching over 7 bases. Germline values: CDR1 SEHNR, CDR2 FQNEAQ (reference sequence). There are 17 residues in the CDR3. J lost 4 bases, V lost 7 bases, and 16 bases had no gene match.

V gene TRBV11-2 combines with J gene TRBJ2-7, with D possibly being TRBD1 or TRBD2 (5 bases each). V shed 4 bases and J shed 0 bases, with 10 bases lying between them. Germline CDR1 reads SGHAT; CDR2 reads FQNNGV. CDR3 size: 14 residues. CDR3 residues: CASSSGTDSYEQYF. CDR3 bases: TGTGCCAGCAGCTCCGGGACGGACTCCTACGAGCAGTACTTC. The full variable domain, completed using reference TRBV11-2 and TRBJ2-7, is EAGVAQSPRYKIIEKRQSVAFWCNPISGHATLYWYQQILGQGPKLLIQFQNNGVVDDSQLPKDRFSAERLKGVDSTLKIQPAKLEDSAVYLCASSSGTDSYEQYFGPGTRLTVT.